This T cell receptor (beta chain) was sequenced in a study of shared clonotypes between healthy human individuals. Measured with immunoSEQ multiplex PCR; TCRdb has only the in-frame clones, and not every one. The sample lists 1.4 million to 1.5 million clones, over 95% occurring once. Findings of the study overall: In general, naive subsets displayed greater estimated richness than memory subsets did.

Donors included only healthy HIV-negative adults lacking recent acute infections or vaccinations. Comment on this clone: Antigen: not known.

The germline V gene has CDR1 SGHNT and CDR2 YYREEE (reference sequence). The CDR3 runs to 14 residues. V was cut by 1 base and J by 2 bases, with 10 bases left in between. The material sequenced was naive CD4+ T cells sorted from blood. Subset given: CD45RA+ positively selected. This sequence originates from a man aged 25-45 years in good health. The chain joins TRBV5-4 to TRBJ2-7; D is unresolved. The CDR3 sequence is CASSLSAGAYEQYF. DNA of the CDR3: TGTGCCAGCAGCTTGTCCGCAGGCGCCTACGAGCAGTACTTC.